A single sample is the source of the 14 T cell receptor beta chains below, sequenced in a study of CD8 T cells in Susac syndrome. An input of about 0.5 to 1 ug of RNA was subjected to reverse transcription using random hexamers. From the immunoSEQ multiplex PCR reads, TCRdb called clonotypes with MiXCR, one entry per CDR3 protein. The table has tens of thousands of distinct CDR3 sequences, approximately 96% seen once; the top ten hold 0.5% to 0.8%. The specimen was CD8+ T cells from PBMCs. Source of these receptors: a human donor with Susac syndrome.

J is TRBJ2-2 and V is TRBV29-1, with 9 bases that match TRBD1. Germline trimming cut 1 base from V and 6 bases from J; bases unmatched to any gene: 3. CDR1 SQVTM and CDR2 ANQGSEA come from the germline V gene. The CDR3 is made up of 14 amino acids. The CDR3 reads CSVEAQGAAGELFF. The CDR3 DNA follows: TGCAGCGTTGAAGCACAGGGGGCTGCCGGGGAGCTGTTTTTT.

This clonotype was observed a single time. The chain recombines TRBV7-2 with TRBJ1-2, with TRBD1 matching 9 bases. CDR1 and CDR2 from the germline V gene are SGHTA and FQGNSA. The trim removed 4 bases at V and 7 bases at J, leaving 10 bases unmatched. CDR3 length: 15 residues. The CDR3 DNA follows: TGTGCCAGCAGCTGGGGGGGACAGGGATCGAGTGGCTACACCTTC. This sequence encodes CASSWGGQGSSGYTF.

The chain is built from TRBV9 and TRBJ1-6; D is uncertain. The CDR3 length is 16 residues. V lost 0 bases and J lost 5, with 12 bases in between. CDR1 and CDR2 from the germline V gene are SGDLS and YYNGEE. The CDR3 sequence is CASSVEVDLNNSPLHF. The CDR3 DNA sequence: TGTGCCAGCAGCGTAGAAGTGGACCTCAATAATTCACCCCTCCACTTT.

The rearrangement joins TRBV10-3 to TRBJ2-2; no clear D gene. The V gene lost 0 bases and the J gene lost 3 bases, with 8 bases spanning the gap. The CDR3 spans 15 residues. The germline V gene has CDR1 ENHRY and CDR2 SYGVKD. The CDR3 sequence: CAISESISYTGELFF. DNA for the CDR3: TGTGCCATCAGTGAGTCGATATCTTACACCGGGGAGCTGTTTTTT.

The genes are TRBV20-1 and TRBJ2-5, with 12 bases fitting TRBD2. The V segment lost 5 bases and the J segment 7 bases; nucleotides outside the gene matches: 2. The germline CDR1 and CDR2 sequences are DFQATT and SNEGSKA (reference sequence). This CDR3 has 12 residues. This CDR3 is CSASLAGGTQYF. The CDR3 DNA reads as TGCAGTGCTTCACTAGCGGGGGGGACCCAGTACTTC.

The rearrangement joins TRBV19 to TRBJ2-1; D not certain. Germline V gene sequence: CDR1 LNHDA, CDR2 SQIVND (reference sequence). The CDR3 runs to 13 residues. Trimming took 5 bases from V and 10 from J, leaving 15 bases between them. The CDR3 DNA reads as TGTGCCAGTAGTGTTACTCTCCGCAAGGAGCAGTTCTTC. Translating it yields CASSVTLRKEQFF.

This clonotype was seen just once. CDR3 residues: CASSQEGRTDTQYF. The CDR3, as DNA: TGCGCCAGCAGCCAAGAGGGCCGCACAGATACGCAGTATTTT. The chain links TRBV4-3 to TRBJ2-3; no clear D gene. V shed 0 bases and J shed 1 base, with 5 bases lying between them. The CDR3 totals 14 residues. In germline, CDR1 is LGHNA, CDR2 YSLEER.

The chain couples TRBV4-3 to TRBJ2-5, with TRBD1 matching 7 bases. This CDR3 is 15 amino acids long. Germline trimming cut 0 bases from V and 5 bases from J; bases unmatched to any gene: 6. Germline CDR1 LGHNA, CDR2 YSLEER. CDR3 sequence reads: CASSQDRQGGETQYF. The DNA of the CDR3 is TGCGCCAGCAGCCAAGATCGCCAAGGGGGCGAGACCCAGTACTTC.

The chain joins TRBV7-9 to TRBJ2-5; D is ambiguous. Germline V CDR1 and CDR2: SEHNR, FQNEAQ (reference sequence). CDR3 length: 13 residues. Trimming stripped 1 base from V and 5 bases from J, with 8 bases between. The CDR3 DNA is TGTGCCAGCAGCTTAGTCCGCGTGGAGACCCAGTACTTC. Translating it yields CASSLVRVETQYF.

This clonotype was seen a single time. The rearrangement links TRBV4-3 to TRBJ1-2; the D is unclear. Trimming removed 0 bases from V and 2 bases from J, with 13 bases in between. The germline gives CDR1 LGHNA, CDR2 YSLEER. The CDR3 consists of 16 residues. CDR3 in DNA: TGCGCCAGCAGCCAAGATTTGTACAGCCCGAACTATGGCTACACCTTC. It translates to CASSQDLYSPNYGYTF.

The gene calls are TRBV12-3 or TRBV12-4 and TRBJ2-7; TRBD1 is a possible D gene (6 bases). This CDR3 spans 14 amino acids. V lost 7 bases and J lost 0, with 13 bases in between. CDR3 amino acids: CASILDRNSYEQYF. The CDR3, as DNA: TGTGCCAGCATTCTAGACAGGAACTCCTACGAGCAGTACTTC.

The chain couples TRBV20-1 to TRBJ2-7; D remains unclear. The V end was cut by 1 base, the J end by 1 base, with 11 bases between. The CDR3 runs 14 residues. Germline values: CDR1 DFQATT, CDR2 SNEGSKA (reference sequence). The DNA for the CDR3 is TGCAGTGCTAGAGGGGGAATCAGATCCTACGAGCAGTACTTC. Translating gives CSARGGIRSYEQYF.

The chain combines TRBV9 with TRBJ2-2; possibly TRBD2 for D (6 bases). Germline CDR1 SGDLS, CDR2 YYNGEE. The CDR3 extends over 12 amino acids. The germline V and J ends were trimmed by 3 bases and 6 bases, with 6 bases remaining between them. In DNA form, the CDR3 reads TGTGCCAGCAGCGCTAGCGCCGGGGAGCTGTTTTTT. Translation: CASSASAGELFF.

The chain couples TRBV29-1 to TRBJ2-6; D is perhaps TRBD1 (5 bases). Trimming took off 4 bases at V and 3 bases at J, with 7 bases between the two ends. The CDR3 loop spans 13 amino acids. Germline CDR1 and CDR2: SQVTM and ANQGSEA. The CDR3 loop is CSVGRVGANVLTF. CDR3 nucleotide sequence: TGCAGCGTTGGCAGGGTTGGGGCCAACGTCCTGACTTTC.